This T cell receptor (beta chain) was observed in a study of blood T cell repertoires in COVID-19 (dated by TCRdb to about 2020). About the full investigation: The collaborator samples originated in the United States, Italy and Spain and spanned the acute and convalescent phases of COVID-19. The material from the prospective study consisted of cDNA or gDNA derived from T cells, B-cell-depleted T cells, or PBMCs. Subjects who had been exposed to COVID-19, were actively infected with it, or had recovered from it provided the deeply sampled blood TCRbeta repertoires that made up the dataset. The repertoires were released in a freely available public database intended as a resource for research on the immune response to SARS-CoV-2. Samples were obtained from the ongoing ImmuneRACE study (first 160 participants) and from over 1,000 subjects provided by 6 global collaborators. A de-identified subject ID, COVID-19 status, age in years and sex were almost always included in the sample metadata. Where HLA class I and class II types were available, the types were taken from metadata supplied by the sample provider, not from assay-based typing. Broader findings and caveats from the paper: How much clinical and demographic metadata was included differed by source and by participant, and the metadata was provided uncurated.

Collaborating institutions collected whole blood in K2EDTA tubes following their own protocols. For TCRbeta analysis, collaborators shipped samples in one of three forms: frozen whole blood, isolated PBMCs, or DNA extracted from either of those sample types. CDR1 and CDR2 (SGHRS, YFSETQ) derive from the germline V gene. Cut back by 0 bases and 6 bases, the V and J ends lie 7 bases apart. CDR3 length: 13 amino acids, cysteine to phenylalanine. The retained sequence is limited to the CDR3, 39 bases, with the frame set at the first base. TCRbeta CDR3 regions were amplified from genomic DNA using the immunoSEQ Assay, a bias-controlled multiplex PCR. Per the source publication's procedure: Within the assay, amplification of reference gene primers was used to estimate how many nucleated cells each sample contained. To quantify the absolute abundance of each unique TCRbeta CDR3 rearrangement, sequence reads were collapsed and filtered. Productive Simpson clonality was computed per sample as the square root of Simpson's diversity index over productive rearrangements. The table comes from immuneACCESS by way of TCRdb, which keeps in-frame sequences with V and J called. Part of the clones is missing from these tables; in studies checked, under half for an unresolved V gene and the rest for unknown reasons. The V and J calls and clone size are taken from that table; D and trimming were inferred from the DNA. Within this sample are about 83,000 clones, with roughly 86% of them counted one time only. The top ten hold under 8.5% of the sample.

A remark on this clone: The antigen this receptor binds is unknown. No base quality values were provided; no much bigger clone lies one nucleotide off.

Sequenced sample: peripheral blood. The chain joins TRBV5-1 to TRBJ2-1, with the D gene too uncertain to name. The clonotype was recovered from a man aged 50 to 59 with active COVID-19. In nucleotide form, the sequence is TGCGCCAGCAGCTTGGCCGTAGTCAATGAGCAGTTCTTC. This yields the protein CASSLAVVNEQFF. Extended through the reference TRBV5-1 and TRBJ2-1 proteins, this CDR3 yields the full variable domain: KAGVTQTPRYLIKTRGQQVTLSCSPISGHRSVSWYQQTPGQGLQFLFEYFSETQRNKGNFPGRFSGRQFSNSRSEMNVSTLELGDSALYLCASSLAVVNEQFFGPGTRLTVL.